These T cell receptor beta chains were read from a single sample in a study of blood T cell repertoires in COVID-19. Only in-frame clones appear in the TCRdb table, and some are missing; sequencing was by immunoSEQ multiplex PCR. The table includes 200,000 to 250,000 clones, 85% to 90% detected once. The specimen was peripheral blood. The receptors stem from a man aged 25-45 years with COVID-19, enrolled during active disease. Both conserved end residues are part of each CDR3. The D gene is left open where the match is weak. Rows may omit the clone size; those that give it use once, few, many or a size class.

size: .; J: TRBJ1-1; V: TRBV19; D: .; DNA: TGTGCCAGTATACCCTGGGAGGGCACTGAAGCTTTCTTT; CDR3: CASIPWEGTEAFF
size: .; J: TRBJ1-2; V: TRBV29-1; D: TRBD1; DNA: TGCAGCGTTGATGGGACAGCTAACTATGGCTACACCTTC; CDR3: CSVDGTANYGYTF
size: .; J: TRBJ2-3; V: TRBV11-2; D: TRBD2; DNA: TGTGCCAGCAGCTTTGGCCGACTAGCAGGGACAGATACGCAGTATTTT; CDR3: CASSFGRLAGTDTQYF
size: .; J: TRBJ2-7; V: TRBV5-1; D: .; DNA: TGCGCCAGCAGCTTGGGGGCGACCAGCTCCTACGAGCAGTACTTC; CDR3: CASSLGATSSYEQYF
size: few; J: TRBJ1-2; V: TRBV5-6; D: TRBD1; DNA: TGTGCCAGCAGCCCCGGGACAGTTGGCTACACCTTC; CDR3: CASSPGTVGYTF
size: few; J: TRBJ2-3; V: TRBV9; D: .; DNA: TGTGCCAGCAGCGTAGTTGAGGGTCGCACAGATACGCAGTATTTT; CDR3: CASSVVEGRTDTQYF
size: once; J: TRBJ2-1; V: TRBV2; D: .; DNA: TGTGCCAGCTCCCTTTACAATGAGCAGTTCTTC; CDR3: CASSLYNEQFF
size: .; J: TRBJ2-2; V: TRBV7-8; D: TRBD2; DNA: TGTGCCAGCAGCCCCAAACGCGGGAGGATTATCGGGGAGCTGTTTTTT; CDR3: CASSPKRGRIIGELFF
size: few; J: TRBJ2-3; V: TRBV9; D: .; DNA: TGTGCCAGCAGCGCGTTCCCGCCCGGAGATACGCAGTATTTT; CDR3: CASSAFPPGDTQYF
size: .; J: TRBJ2-1; V: TRBV10-3; D: .; DNA: TGTGCCATCAGTGAGTCTAAGGGCGGGGCCTACAATGAGCAGTTCTTC; CDR3: CAISESKGGAYNEQFF
size: .; J: TRBJ1-2; V: TRBV3-1/TRBV3-2; D: .; DNA: TGTGCCAGCAGCCCATCCGGGGATAACTATGGCTACACCTTC; CDR3: CASSPSGDNYGYTF
size: .; J: TRBJ1-2; V: TRBV7-3; D: .; DNA: TGTGCCAGCAGCCCCTCTGGCGGGTTTGGCTACACCTTC; CDR3: CASSPSGGFGYTF
size: .; J: TRBJ1-1; V: TRBV27; D: .; DNA: TGTGCCAGCAGTTTAGTAGTTGGTACCACTGAAGCTTTCTTT; CDR3: CASSLVVGTTEAFF
size: .; J: TRBJ2-7; V: TRBV5-6; D: TRBD1; DNA: TGTGCCAGCAGCCGGTTGGGACAGGGGCAGTACGAGCAGTACTTC; CDR3: CASSRLGQGQYEQYF
size: .; J: TRBJ1-5; V: TRBV25-1; D: .; DNA: TGTGCCAGCAGTGAAGATAAAGGGACTGCCGGCAATCAGCCCCAGCATTTT; CDR3: CASSEDKGTAGNQPQHF
size: .; J: TRBJ2-6; V: TRBV18; D: .; DNA: TGTGCCAGCTCACCCCGGGAAGGGCAAGCCAACGTCCTGACTTTC; CDR3: CASSPREGQANVLTF
size: .; J: TRBJ2-1; V: TRBV18; D: TRBD1; DNA: TGTGCCAGCTCATCGGGACAGGGAAGCTCCTACAATGAGCAGTTCTTC; CDR3: CASSSGQGSSYNEQFF
size: .; J: TRBJ2-1; V: TRBV2; D: .; DNA: TGTGCCAGCAGGCTAGAGGGTGTCAATGAGCAGTTCTTC; CDR3: CASRLEGVNEQFF
size: .; J: TRBJ1-2; V: TRBV27; D: TRBD1; DNA: TGTGCCAGCCGGGGACAGGGGATGTCCTATGGCTACACCTTC; CDR3: CASRGQGMSYGYTF
size: .; J: TRBJ2-7; V: TRBV4-2; D: .; DNA: TGTGCCAGCAGCCAAGGTCCGGGGTCGTACGAGCAGTACTTC; CDR3: CASSQGPGSYEQYF
size: .; J: TRBJ2-7; V: TRBV4-2; D: .; DNA: TGTGCCAGCAGCCAAGGCTACAGGGATCCTAGCTCCTACGAGCAGTACTTC; CDR3: CASSQGYRDPSSYEQYF
size: .; J: TRBJ2-1; V: TRBV3-1/TRBV3-2; D: .; DNA: TGTGCCAGCAGCCAAGGAACGAGTAGCTCCTACAATGAGCAGTTCTTC; CDR3: CASSQGTSSSYNEQFF
size: .; J: TRBJ2-1; V: TRBV5-1; D: TRBD1; DNA: TGCGCCAGCAGCTATAACCGGGACAGGGGAGATGAGCAGTTCTTC; CDR3: CASSYNRDRGDEQFF
size: .; J: TRBJ2-5; V: TRBV18; D: .; DNA: TGTGCCAGCCAAGAGCGGATCCAAGAGACCCAGTACTTC; CDR3: CASQERIQETQYF
size: .; J: TRBJ1-1; V: TRBV9; D: .; DNA: TGTGCCAGCAGCGTAGTAAACGGAGGTGAAGCTTTCTTT; CDR3: CASSVVNGGEAFF
size: .; J: TRBJ2-1; V: TRBV9; D: .; DNA: TGTGCCAGCAGCCCCCCCCAGGGTTCCTACAATGAGCAGTTCTTC; CDR3: CASSPPQGSYNEQFF
size: .; J: TRBJ1-5; V: TRBV19; D: .; DNA: TGTGCCAGTAGTATAGGAGGGCGGCGGACTAGCAATCAGCCCCAGCATTTT; CDR3: CASSIGGRRTSNQPQHF
size: few; J: TRBJ1-2; V: TRBV5-6; D: TRBD1; DNA: TGTGCCAGCAGTAGGACAGGCGGTTATGGCTACACCTTC; CDR3: CASSRTGGYGYTF
size: .; J: TRBJ2-7; V: TRBV2; D: TRBD1; DNA: TGTGCCAGCTCTATGGCCGGGACAGGGAACTACGAGCAGTACTTC; CDR3: CASSMAGTGNYEQYF
size: .; J: TRBJ1-2; V: TRBV5-4; D: TRBD1; DNA: TGTGCCAGCAGCCAAATGGACAGGGGGCAGGCGGGCTACACCTTC; CDR3: CASSQMDRGQAGYTF
size: .; J: TRBJ2-7; V: TRBV11-2; D: TRBD2; DNA: TGTGCCAGCAGCTTCAGCAGCGGGAGGGGCTACGAGCAGTACTTC; CDR3: CASSFSSGRGYEQYF
size: .; J: TRBJ1-5; V: TRBV6-5; D: TRBD1; DNA: TGTGCCAGCACCCGGGACAGATATAGCAATCAGCCCCAGCATTTT; CDR3: CASTRDRYSNQPQHF
size: .; J: TRBJ2-3; V: TRBV19; D: TRBD1; DNA: TGTGCCAGTACCTCACTGAGGGGGACAGTTTCCACAGATACGCAGTATTTT; CDR3: CASTSLRGTVSTDTQYF
size: .; J: TRBJ1-2; V: TRBV7-2; D: TRBD1; DNA: TGTGCCAGCAGGACTTCCGGGACAGGAGGCTACACCTTC; CDR3: CASRTSGTGGYTF
size: .; J: TRBJ1-4; V: TRBV24-1; D: .; DNA: TGTGCCACCAGTGACAATAATGAAAAACTGTTTTTT; CDR3: CATSDNNEKLFF
size: .; J: TRBJ1-6; V: TRBV27; D: TRBD1; DNA: TGTGCCAGCAGTTTATGGCCGCAAGACAGGGCAAGTTCACCCCTCCACTTT; CDR3: CASSLWPQDRASSPLHF
size: .; J: TRBJ2-1; V: TRBV7-2; D: .; DNA: TGTGCCAGCAGCCGGGACTCGAGCTCCTACAATGAGCAGTTCTTC; CDR3: CASSRDSSSYNEQFF